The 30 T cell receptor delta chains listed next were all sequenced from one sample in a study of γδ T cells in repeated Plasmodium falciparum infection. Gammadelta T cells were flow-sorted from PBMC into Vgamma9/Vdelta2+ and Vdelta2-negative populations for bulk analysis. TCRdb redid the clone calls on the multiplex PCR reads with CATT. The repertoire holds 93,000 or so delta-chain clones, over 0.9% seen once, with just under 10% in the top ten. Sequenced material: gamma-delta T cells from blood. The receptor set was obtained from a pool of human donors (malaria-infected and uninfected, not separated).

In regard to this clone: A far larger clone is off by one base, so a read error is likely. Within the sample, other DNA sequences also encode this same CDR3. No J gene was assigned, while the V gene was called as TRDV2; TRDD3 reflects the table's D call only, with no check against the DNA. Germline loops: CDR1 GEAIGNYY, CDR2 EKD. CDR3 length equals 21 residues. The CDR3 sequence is CACDTVLNFGTGDRYTDKLIF. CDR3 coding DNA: TGTGCCTGTGACACCGTACTAAATTTCGGTACTGGGGATAGGTACACCGATAAACTCATCTTC.

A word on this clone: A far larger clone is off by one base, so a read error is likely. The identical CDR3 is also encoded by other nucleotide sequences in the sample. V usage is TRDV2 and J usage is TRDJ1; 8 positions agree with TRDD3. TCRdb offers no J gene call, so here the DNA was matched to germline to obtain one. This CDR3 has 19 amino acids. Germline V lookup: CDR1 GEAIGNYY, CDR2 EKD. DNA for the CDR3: TGTGCTTGTGACACTCCTTGGACTGGGGGCCCCCACCCCACCGATAAACTCATCTTT. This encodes CACDTPWTGGPHPTDKLIF.

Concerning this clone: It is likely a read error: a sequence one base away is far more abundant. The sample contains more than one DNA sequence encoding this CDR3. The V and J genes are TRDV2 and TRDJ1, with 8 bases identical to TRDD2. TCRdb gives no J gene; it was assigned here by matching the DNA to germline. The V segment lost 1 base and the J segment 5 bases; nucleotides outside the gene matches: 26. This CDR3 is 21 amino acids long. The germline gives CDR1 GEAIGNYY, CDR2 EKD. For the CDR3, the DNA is TGTGCCTGTGACACGCTCCTTCCTAGATTGGTGGTTGGCTCCGCAACTGATAAACTCATCTTT. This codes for CACDTLLPRLVVGSATDKLIF.

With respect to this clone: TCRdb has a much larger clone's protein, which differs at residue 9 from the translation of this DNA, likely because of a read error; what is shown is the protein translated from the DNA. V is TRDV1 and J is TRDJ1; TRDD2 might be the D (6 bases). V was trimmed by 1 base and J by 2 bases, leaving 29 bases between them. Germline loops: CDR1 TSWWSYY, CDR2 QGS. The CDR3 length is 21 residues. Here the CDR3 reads CALGERRYPPTGVHCTDKLIF. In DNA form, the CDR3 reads TGTGCTCTTGGGGAACGTCGGTACCCTCCTACGGGGGTCCACTGTACCGATAAACTCATCTTT.

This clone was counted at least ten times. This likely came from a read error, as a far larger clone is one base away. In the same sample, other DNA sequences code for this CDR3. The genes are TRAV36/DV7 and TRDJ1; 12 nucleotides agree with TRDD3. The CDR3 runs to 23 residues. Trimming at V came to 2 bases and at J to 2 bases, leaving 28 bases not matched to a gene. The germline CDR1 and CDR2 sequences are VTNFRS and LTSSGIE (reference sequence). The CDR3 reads CAVEGFARRNYWGILRYTDKLIF. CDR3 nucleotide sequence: TGTGCTGTGGAAGGGTTTGCGCGACGAAACTACTGGGGGATACTTAGGTATACCGATAAACTCATCTTT.

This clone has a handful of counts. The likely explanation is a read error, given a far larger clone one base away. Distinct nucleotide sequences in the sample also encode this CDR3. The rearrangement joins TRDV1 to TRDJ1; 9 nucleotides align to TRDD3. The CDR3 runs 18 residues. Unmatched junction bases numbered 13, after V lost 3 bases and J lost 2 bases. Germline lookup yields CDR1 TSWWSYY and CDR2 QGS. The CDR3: CALGEPLLLGEITDKLIF. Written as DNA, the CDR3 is TGTGCTCTTGGGGAGCCCCTCCTACTGGGGGAAATAACCGATAAACTCATCTTT.

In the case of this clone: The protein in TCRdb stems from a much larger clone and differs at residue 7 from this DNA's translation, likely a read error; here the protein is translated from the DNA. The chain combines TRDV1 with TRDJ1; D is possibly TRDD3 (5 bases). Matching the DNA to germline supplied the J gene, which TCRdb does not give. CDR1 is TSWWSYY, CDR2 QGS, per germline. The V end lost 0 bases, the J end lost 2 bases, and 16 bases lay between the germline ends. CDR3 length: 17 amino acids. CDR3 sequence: CALGELRPPLDTDKLIF. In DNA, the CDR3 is TGTGCTCTTGGGGAACTCCGTCCTCCACTGGATACCGATAAACTCATCTTT.

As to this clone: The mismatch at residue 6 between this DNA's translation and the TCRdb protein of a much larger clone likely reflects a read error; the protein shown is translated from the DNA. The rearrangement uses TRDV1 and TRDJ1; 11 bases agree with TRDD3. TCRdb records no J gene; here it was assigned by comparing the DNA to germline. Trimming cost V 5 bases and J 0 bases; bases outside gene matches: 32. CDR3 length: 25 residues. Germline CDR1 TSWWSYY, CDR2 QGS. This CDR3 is CALGIPFIIPRLGDRRGEYTDKLIF. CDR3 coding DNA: TGTGCTCTTGGGATCCCTTTTATAATTCCTCGACTGGGGGATAGAAGGGGAGAATACACCGATAAACTCATCTTT.

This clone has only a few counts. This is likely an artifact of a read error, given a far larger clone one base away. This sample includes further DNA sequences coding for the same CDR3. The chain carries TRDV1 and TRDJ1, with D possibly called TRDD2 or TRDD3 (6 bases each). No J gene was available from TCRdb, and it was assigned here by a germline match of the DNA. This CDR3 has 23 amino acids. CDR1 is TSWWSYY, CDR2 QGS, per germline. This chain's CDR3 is CALGSCAPTPWDWGPPYTDKLIF. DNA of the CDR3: TGTGCTCTTGGGTCCTGTGCTCCTACTCCTTGGGATTGGGGGCCACCCTACACTGATAAACTCATCTTT.

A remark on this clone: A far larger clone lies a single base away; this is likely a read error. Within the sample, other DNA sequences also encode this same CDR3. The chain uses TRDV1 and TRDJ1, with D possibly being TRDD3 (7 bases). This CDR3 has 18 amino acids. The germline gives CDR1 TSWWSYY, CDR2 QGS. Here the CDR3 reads CALGERPSRDLGALKLIF. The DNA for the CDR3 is TGTGCTCTCGGGGAAAGGCCTTCCCGTGACCTGGGGGCTCTTAAACTCATCTTT.

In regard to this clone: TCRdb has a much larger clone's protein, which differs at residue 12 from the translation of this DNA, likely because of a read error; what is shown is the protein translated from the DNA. CDR3 loop: CACDLLGDTRGMGDKLIF. In DNA form, the CDR3 reads TGTGCCTGTGATCTACTGGGGGATACGCGGGGTATGGGCGATAAACTCATCTTT. The chain uses TRDV2 and TRDJ1, with 13 bases identical to TRDD3. The J gene was not available in TCRdb and was assigned here by matching the DNA to germline segments. The length of the CDR3 is 18 residues. In germline, CDR1 is GEAIGNYY, CDR2 EKD. Trimming removed 4 bases from V and 4 bases from J; junction bases left unmatched: 14.

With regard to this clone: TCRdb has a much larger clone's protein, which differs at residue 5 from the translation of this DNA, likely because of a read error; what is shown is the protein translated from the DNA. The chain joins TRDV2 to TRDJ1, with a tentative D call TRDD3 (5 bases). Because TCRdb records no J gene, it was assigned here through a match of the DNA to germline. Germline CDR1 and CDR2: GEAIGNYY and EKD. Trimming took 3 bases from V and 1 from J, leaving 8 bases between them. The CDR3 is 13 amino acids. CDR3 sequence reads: CACDGTGTDKLIF. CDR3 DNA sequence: TGTGCCTGTGACGGAACTGGCACCGATAAACTCATCTTT.

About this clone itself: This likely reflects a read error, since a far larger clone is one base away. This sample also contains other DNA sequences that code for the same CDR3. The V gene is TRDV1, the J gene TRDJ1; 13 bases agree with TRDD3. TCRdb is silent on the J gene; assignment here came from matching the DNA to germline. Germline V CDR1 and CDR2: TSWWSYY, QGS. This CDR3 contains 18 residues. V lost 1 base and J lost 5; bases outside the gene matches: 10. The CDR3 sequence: CALGEQNYWGIRRDKLIF. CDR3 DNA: TGTGCTCTTGGGGAACAGAATTACTGGGGGATACGCCGGGATAAACTCATCTTT.

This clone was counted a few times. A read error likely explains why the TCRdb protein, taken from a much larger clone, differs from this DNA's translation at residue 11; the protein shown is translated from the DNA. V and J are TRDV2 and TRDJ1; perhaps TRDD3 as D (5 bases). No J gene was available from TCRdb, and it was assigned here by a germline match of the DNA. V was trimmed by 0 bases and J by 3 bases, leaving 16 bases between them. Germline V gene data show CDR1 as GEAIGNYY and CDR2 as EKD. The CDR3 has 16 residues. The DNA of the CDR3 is TGTGCCTGTGACACCGTTCTCCGTACGGGGGCCGATAAACTCATCTTT. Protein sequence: CACDTVLRTGADKLIF.

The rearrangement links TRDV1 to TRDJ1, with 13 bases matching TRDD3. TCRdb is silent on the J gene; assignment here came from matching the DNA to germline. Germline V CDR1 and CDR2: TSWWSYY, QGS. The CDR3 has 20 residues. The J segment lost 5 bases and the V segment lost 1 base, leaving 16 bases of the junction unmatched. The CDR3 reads CALGERPTSLTGGYADKLIF. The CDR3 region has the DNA TGTGCTCTTGGGGAACGACCTACCTCGCTAACTGGGGGATACGCTGATAAACTCATCTTT.

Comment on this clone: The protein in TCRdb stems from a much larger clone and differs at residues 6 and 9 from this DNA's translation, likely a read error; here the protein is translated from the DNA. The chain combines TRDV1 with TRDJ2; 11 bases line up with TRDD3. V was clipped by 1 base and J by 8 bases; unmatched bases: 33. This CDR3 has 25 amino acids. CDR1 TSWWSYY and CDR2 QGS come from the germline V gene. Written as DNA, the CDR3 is TGTGCTCTTGGGGAACCGGGGCTAGAGTCCCGTTGGGGGATACGCGAAGGGGGGAGACAGGCACAACTCTTCTTT. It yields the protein CALGEPGLESRWGIREGGRQAQLFF.

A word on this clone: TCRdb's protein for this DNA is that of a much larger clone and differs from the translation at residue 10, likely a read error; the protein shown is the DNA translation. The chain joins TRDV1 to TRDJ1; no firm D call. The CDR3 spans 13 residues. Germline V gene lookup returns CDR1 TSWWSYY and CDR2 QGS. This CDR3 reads CALVGRATDRLIF. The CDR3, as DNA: TGTGCTCTTGTAGGTAGGGCCACCGATAGACTCATCTTT.

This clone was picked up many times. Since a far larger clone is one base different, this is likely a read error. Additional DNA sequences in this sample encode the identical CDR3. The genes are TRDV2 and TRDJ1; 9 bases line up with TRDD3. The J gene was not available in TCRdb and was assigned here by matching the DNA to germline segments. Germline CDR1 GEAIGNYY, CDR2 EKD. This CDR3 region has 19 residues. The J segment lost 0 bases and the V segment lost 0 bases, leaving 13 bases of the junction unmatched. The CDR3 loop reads CACDTVGTGGPKYTDKLIF. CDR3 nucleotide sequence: TGTGCCTGTGACACCGTTGGCACTGGGGGACCAAAGTACACCGATAAACTCATCTTT.

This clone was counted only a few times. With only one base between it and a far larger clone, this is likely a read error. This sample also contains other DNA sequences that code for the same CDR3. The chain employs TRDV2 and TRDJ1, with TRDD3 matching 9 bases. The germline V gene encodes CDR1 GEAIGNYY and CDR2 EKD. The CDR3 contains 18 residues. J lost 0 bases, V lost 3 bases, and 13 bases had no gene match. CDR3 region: CACDRVLGDPTYTDKLIF. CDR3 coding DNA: TGTGCCTGTGACCGAGTACTGGGGGACCCCACTTACACCGATAAACTCATCTTT.

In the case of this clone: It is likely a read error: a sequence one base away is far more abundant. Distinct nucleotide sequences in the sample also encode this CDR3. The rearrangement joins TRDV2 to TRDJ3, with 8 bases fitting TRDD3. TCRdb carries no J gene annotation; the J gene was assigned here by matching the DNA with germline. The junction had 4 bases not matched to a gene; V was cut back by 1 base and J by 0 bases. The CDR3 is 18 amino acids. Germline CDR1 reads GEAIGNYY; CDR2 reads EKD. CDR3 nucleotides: TGTGCCTGTGACACGGCTGGGGGACCCTCCTGGGACACCCGACAGATGTTTTTC. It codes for CACDTAGGPSWDTRQMFF.

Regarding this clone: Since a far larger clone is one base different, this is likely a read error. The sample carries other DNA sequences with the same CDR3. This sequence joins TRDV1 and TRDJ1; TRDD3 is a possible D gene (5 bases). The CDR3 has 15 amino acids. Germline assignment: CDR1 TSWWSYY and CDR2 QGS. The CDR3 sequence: CALDGYWKFTDKLIF. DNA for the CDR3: TGTGCTCTTGACGGGTACTGGAAGTTTACCGATAAACTCATCTTC.

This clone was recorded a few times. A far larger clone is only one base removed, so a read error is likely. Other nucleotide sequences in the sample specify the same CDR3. This chain's CDR3 is CACDPVLGDPTPNDKLIF. For the CDR3, the DNA is TGTGCCTGCGACCCAGTACTGGGGGATCCTACCCCGAACGATAAACTCATCTTT. This sequence joins TRDV2 and TRDJ1; 10 bases are a match to TRDD3. TCRdb gives no J gene; it was assigned here by matching the DNA to germline. Unmatched junction bases numbered 20, after V lost 7 bases and J lost 4 bases. CDR1 is GEAIGNYY, CDR2 EKD, per germline. The CDR3 sequence is 18 residues long.

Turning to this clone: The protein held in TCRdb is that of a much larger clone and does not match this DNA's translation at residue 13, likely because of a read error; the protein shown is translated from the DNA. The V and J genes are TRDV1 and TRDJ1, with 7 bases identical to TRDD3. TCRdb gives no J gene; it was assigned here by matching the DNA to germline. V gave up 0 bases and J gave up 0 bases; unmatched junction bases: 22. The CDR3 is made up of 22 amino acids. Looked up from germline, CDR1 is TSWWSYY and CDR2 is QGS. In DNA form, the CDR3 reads TGTGCTCTTGGGGAACTAAGACTGACCTTCTGGGGGGAAACTAGCTACACCGATAAACTCATCTTT. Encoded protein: CALGELRLTFWGETSYTDKLIF.

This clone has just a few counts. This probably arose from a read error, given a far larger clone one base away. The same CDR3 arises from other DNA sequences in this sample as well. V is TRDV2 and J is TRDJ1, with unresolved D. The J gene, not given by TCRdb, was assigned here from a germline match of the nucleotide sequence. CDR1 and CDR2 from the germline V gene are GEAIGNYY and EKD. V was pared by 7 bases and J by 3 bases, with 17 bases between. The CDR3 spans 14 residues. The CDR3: CACDARDAADKLIF. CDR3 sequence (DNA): TGTGCCTGCGACGCCCGCGATGCCGCCGATAAACTCATCTTT.

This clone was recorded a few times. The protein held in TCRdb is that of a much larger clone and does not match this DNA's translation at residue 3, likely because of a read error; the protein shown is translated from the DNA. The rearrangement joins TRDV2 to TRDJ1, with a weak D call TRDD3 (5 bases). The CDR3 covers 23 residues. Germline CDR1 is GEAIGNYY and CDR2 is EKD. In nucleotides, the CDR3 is TGTGCCCGTGACACCGTTGGCCACGGCGGGGACTGGAACCATAAGGAGTACACCGATAAACTCATCTTT. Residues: CARDTVGHGGDWNHKEYTDKLIF.

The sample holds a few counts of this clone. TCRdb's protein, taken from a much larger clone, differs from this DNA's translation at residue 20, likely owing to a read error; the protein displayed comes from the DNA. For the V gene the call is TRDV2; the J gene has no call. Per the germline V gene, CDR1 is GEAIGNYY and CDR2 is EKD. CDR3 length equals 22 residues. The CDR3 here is CACDPLSGTVDHNTNHTDKPIF. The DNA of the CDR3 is TGTGCCTGTGACCCCTTAAGCGGAACTGTCGACCATAATACAAATCACACCGATAAACCCATCTTT.

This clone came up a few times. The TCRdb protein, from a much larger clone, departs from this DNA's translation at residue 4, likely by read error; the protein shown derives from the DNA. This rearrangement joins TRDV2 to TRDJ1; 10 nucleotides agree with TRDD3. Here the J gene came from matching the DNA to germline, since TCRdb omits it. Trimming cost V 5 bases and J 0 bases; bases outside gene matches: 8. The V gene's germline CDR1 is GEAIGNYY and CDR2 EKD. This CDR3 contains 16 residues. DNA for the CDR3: TGTGCCTGTGGCCGACTGGGGGATGAGGACACCGATAAACTCATCTTT. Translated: CACGRLGDEDTDKLIF.

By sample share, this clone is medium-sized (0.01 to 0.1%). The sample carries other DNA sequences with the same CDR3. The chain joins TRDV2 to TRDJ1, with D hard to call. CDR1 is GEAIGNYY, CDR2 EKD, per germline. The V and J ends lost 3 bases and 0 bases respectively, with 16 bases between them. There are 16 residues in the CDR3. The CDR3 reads CACDGVTRSNTDKLIF. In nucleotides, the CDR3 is TGTGCCTGTGACGGGGTGACCCGATCCAACACCGATAAACTCATCTTT.

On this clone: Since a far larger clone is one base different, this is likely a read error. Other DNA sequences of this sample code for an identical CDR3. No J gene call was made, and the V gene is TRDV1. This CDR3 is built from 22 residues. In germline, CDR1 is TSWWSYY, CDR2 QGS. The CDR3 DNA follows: TGTGCTCTTGGGGCACCTTCGTATCCATTACCGCTCCAGAGGGAATATATGGGTAAACTCATCTTC. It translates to CALGAPSYPLPLQREYMGKLIF.

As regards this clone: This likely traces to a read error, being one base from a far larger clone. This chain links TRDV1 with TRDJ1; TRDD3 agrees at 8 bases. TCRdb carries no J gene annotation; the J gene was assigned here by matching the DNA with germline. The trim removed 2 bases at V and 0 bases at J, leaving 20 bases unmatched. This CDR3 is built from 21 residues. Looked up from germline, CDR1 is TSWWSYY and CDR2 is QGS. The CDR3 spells CALGELAFPNTGGTYTDKLIF. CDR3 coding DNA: TGTGCTCTTGGGGAATTAGCCTTCCCGAATACTGGGGGCACTTACACCGATAAACTCATCTTT.